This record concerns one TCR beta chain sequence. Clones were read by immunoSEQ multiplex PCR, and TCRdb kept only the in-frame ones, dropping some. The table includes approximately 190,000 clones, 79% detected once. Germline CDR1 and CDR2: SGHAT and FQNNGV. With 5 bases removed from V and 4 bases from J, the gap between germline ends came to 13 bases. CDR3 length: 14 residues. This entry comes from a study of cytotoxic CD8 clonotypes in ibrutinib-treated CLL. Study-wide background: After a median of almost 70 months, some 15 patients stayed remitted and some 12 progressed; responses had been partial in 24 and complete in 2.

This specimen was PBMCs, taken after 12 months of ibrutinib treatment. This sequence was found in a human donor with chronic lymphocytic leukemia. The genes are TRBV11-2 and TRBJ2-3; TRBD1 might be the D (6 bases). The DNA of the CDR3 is TGTGCCAGCAGCACATCCAGGGGACCAGATACGCAGTATTTT. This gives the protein CASSTSRGPDTQYF.